These 4 T cell receptor beta chains originate from one sample sequenced in a study of type 1 regulatory T cells. A single record per CDR3 protein comes from TCRdb applying MiXCR to the reads. The sample lists about 62,000 distinct CDR3 sequences; 62% were seen once. These receptors' targets are unknown. Sample: cultured non-Tr1 T cells, either the whole culture or a sorted T cell fraction (not recorded which). The receptors stem from a human donor in good health.

The chain has TRBV5-6 and TRBJ2-4; 11 nucleotides line up with TRBD1. Germline values: CDR1 SGHDT, CDR2 YYEEEE. The CDR3 is 14 residues long. J was trimmed by 6 bases and V by 4 bases; bases with no gene match: 3. CDR3 residues: CASSPGQGGNIQYF. The CDR3 bases are TGTGCCAGCAGCCCGGGACAGGGGGGAAACATTCAGTACTTC.

The rearrangement links TRBV9 to TRBJ2-2; 8 bases map to TRBD2. The CDR3 length is 15 residues. J lost 7 bases, V lost 2 bases, and 7 bases had no gene match. Looked up from germline, CDR1 is SGDLS and CDR2 is YYNGEE. The CDR3 DNA reads as TGTGCCAGCAGCGTGACCGGGACTAGATACGGGGAGCTGTTTTTT. It translates to CASSVTGTRYGELFF.

The rearrangement uses TRBV6-2 or TRBV6-3 and TRBJ1-5, with 8 bases aligning to TRBD1. The length of the CDR3 is 15 residues. Germline values: CDR1 MNHEY, CDR2 SVGEGT. The V segment lost 7 bases and the J segment 5 bases; nucleotides outside the gene matches: 10. The CDR3 here is CASTQPGQGHQPQHF. As DNA, the CDR3 is TGTGCCAGCACCCAACCCGGACAGGGTCATCAGCCCCAGCATTTT.

The chain is built from TRBV10-3 and TRBJ2-5, with D unresolved. The CDR3 is made up of 11 amino acids. Between the trimmed V and J ends, which lost 8 bases and 0 bases, there was a span of 4 bases. From germline, CDR1 is ENHRY and CDR2 SYGVKD. As DNA, the CDR3 is TGTGCCATCGGTTACCAAGAGACCCAGTACTTC. It codes for CAIGYQETQYF.